The clone carrying this TCR beta chain showed up many times. The data derive from a study of CD8 T cells in ankylosing spondylitis. TCRdb passed the 5' RACE reads through MiXCR, listing each CDR3 protein once. Of about 340,000 distinct CDR3 sequences in the sample, about 14% were seen once. Trimming removed 7 bases at V and 2 bases at J, with 13 bases between. The CDR3 sequence is 14 residues long. Looked up from germline, CDR1 is SGHTA and CDR2 is FQGNSA. The origin of this receptor is a male donor with ankylosing spondylitis or in good health (not recorded which). The sample comprised blood, either unsorted or a sorted T cell fraction (not recorded which). The genes are TRBV7-2 and TRBJ2-3; no definite D call. CDR3 amino acids: CASTSSRATDTQYF. The CDR3 nucleotides are TGTGCCAGCACCTCCAGCCGGGCCACAGATACGCAGTATTTT.